One and the same sample provided the 17 T cell receptor beta chains below, sequenced in a study of early T cells in non-severe SARS-CoV-2 infection. MiXCR was run by TCRdb on the 5' RACE reads, yielding one entry per CDR3 protein. This table has 35,000 to 45,000 distinct CDR3 sequences, roughly 6% appearing once. The sample was whole blood, taken at baseline. These receptors came from an adult who was a healthcare worker with PCR-confirmed SARS-CoV-2 infection or an uninfected control (not recorded which).

The chain combines TRBV7-9 with TRBJ2-7; the match to TRBD2 covers 11 bases. The CDR3 contains 17 residues. Unmatched junction bases numbered 6, after V lost 0 bases and J lost 2 bases. From germline, CDR1 is SEHNR and CDR2 FQNEAQ (reference sequence). This chain's CDR3 is CASSLALETSGAYEQYF. In nucleotides, the CDR3 is TGTGCCAGCAGCTTAGCCCTCGAGACTAGCGGGGCCTACGAGCAGTACTTC.

This clonotype has a count of ten or more. The rearrangement links TRBV27 to TRBJ2-7; tentatively, D is TRBD1 or TRBD2 (5 bases each). The CDR3 is 14 amino acids. Trimming left V 5 bases short and J 5 bases short, with 16 bases between. From germline, CDR1 is MNHEY and CDR2 SMNVEV (reference sequence). The CDR3 region has the DNA TGTGCCAGCAGTGGGCCAGGGCGGGTCCACGAGCAGTACTTC. This codes for CASSGPGRVHEQYF.

The chain has TRBV20-1 and TRBJ2-7; TRBD1 matches at 7 bases. Germline assignment: CDR1 DFQATT and CDR2 SNEGSKA (reference sequence). CDR3 length: 15 amino acids. Losses at the gene ends were 0 bases for V and 1 base for J; bases not matched to a gene: 6. The CDR3 spells CSARDAKDRSYEQYF. In DNA, the CDR3 is TGCAGTGCTAGAGATGCGAAGGACAGGTCCTACGAGCAGTACTTC.

This clonotype was counted a few times. The chain couples TRBV7-8 to TRBJ2-1; perhaps TRBD1 as D (5 bases). The CDR3 covers 15 residues. V was clipped by 1 base and J by 6 bases, with 13 bases between them. Germline V gene sequence: CDR1 SGHVS, CDR2 FQNEAQ. CDR3 in DNA: TGTGCCAGCAGCTTAGGGGCTAGGGGTCTCAATGAGCAGTTCTTC. This sequence encodes CASSLGARGLNEQFF.

The chain joins TRBV20-1 to TRBJ1-2; TRBD1 might be the D (5 bases). The CDR3 loop spans 18 amino acids. With 1 base removed from V and 1 base from J, the gap between germline ends came to 22 bases. The germline V gene encodes CDR1 DFQATT and CDR2 SNEGSKA (reference sequence). The CDR3 coding sequence is TGCAGTGCTAGAGGAATTGGGGGAGGTAACGACATTAACTATGGCTACACCTTC. This gives the protein CSARGIGGGNDINYGYTF.

This clonotype was seen at least ten times. The V call is TRBV4-3, the J call TRBJ2-7; D is unclear. Between the trimmed V and J ends, which lost 0 bases and 3 bases, there was a span of 6 bases. CDR1 and CDR2 (germline): LGHNA, YSLEER. This CDR3 contains 13 residues. The chain's CDR3 is CASSQDPFYEQYF. CDR3 DNA: TGCGCCAGCAGCCAAGATCCCTTCTACGAGCAGTACTTC.

There are many counts of this clonotype. The rearrangement joins TRBV5-1 to TRBJ2-6; D remains ambiguous. Germline loops: CDR1 SGHRS, CDR2 YFSETQ. With 4 bases removed from V and 0 bases from J, the gap between germline ends came to 11 bases. This CDR3 region has 16 residues. In DNA, the CDR3 is TGCGCCAGCAGCCCTCAGCCCACCTCTGGGGCCAACGTCCTGACTTTC. Translating gives CASSPQPTSGANVLTF.

The chain uses TRBV5-1 and TRBJ2-7; 9 nucleotides match TRBD1. There are 13 residues in the CDR3. Trimming took 4 bases from V and 3 from J; bases not matched to a gene: 2. Germline CDR1 reads SGHRS; CDR2 reads YFSETQ. The CDR3 region has the DNA TGCGCCAGCAGCACGGGACAGGGCTACGAGCAGTACTTC. Its protein is CASSTGQGYEQYF.

This clonotype was counted many times. The chain combines TRBV29-1 with TRBJ2-1; D remains ambiguous. The CDR3 has 13 amino acids. With 7 bases removed from V and 8 bases from J, the gap between germline ends came to 18 bases. The germline CDR1 and CDR2 sequences are SQVTM and ANQGSEA. For the CDR3, the DNA is TGCAGCGAACGAGATTTGGAGAGCGATGAGCAGTTCTTC. Translating gives CSERDLESDEQFF.

The rearrangement joins TRBV18 to TRBJ2-7; tentatively, D is TRBD1 (5 bases). The V end was cut by 4 bases, the J end by 4 bases, with 17 bases between. The CDR3 covers 15 residues. CDR1 is KGHSH, CDR2 LQKENI, per germline. This CDR3 reads CASSQSLGRAYEQYF. The CDR3 DNA sequence: TGTGCCAGCTCACAGTCTCTCGGCAGGGCGTACGAGCAGTACTTC.

The chain joins TRBV28 to TRBJ2-3, with D tentatively TRBD1 (6 bases). Germline lookup yields CDR1 MDHEN and CDR2 SYDVKM. The germline V and J ends were trimmed by 5 bases and 5 bases, with 20 bases remaining between them. This CDR3 has 16 amino acids. The CDR3 here is CASSQRQGMIRDTQYF. The CDR3 DNA follows: TGTGCCAGCAGTCAACGTCAGGGGATGATTCGAGATACGCAGTATTTT.

The rearrangement joins TRBV6-1 to TRBJ2-7, with D unresolved. With 5 bases removed from V and 2 bases from J, the gap between germline ends came to 13 bases. There are 14 residues in the CDR3. The germline V gene encodes CDR1 MNHNS and CDR2 SASEGT. In DNA, the CDR3 is TGTGCCAGCAGTCCCCAGGAACCTCCCTACGAGCAGTACTTC. Translating gives CASSPQEPPYEQYF.

This clonotype was counted ten times or more. This sequence joins TRBV29-1 and TRBJ2-1; no definite D call. The CDR3 covers 11 residues. Germline V gene data show CDR1 as SQVTM and CDR2 as ANQGSEA. V gave up 6 bases and J gave up 5 bases, with 8 bases separating them. CDR3 nucleotides: TGCAGCGTCGTCAAAAACAATGAGCAGTTCTTC. Translation: CSVVKNNEQFF.

V and J are TRBV10-2 and TRBJ2-3; tentative D call: TRBD1 (6 bases). Germline lookup yields CDR1 WSHSY and CDR2 SAAADI. V lost 3 bases and J lost 3, with 16 bases in between. CDR3 length equals 16 residues. The CDR3 nucleotides read TGCGCCAGCAGTGATTATACTCTCAGGGGAACAGATACGCAGTATTTT. Amino acids: CASSDYTLRGTDTQYF.

This clonotype appeared many times. V gene TRBV18 combines with J gene TRBJ2-7, with TRBD2 as a possible D gene (6 bases). Germline CDR1 reads KGHSH; CDR2 reads LQKENI. V shed 2 bases and J shed 0 bases, with 8 bases lying between them. The CDR3 covers 14 residues. CDR3 sequence reads: CASSPGGSSYEQYF. The CDR3 coding sequence is TGTGCCAGCTCACCAGGGGGGAGCTCCTACGAGCAGTACTTC.

The chain recombines TRBV3-1 with TRBJ2-3; 13 bases align to TRBD2. Losses at the gene ends were 4 bases for V and 1 base for J; bases not matched to a gene: 2. The germline V gene has CDR1 LGHDT and CDR2 YNNKEL (reference sequence). The CDR3 runs to 16 residues. CDR3 region: CASSLGLAGRTDTQYF. CDR3 coding DNA: TGTGCCAGCAGCCTGGGACTAGCGGGGCGCACAGATACGCAGTATTTT.

This clonotype appeared many times. This chain uses TRBV12-3 or TRBV12-4 with TRBJ1-1; D gene uncertain. The CDR3 sequence is 11 residues long. Trimming took off 5 bases at V and 4 bases at J, with 5 bases between the two ends. The CDR3 DNA follows: TGTGCCAGCAGTGACATCACTGAAGCTTTCTTT. As protein: CASSDITEAFF.